The clone carrying this TCR beta chain was seen only once. Its antigen is unidentified. An end of the junction does not agree with germline; a read error may underlie this. RNA isolated from unsorted whole blood supplied the blood RNA, with germline DNA also extracted. Patients in the cohort were treatment-naive and living with chronic HBV infection. The data belong to a study of tumor-infiltrating lymphocytes in primary liver carcinoma. Across the whole study: All patients had surgically resected primary liver carcinoma. Findings of the study overall: Tumors reached a significantly greater top-250-clone fraction than blood did (p = 0.039). The use of bulk unsorted samples meant that CD4+ and CD8+ repertoires were not compared.

A primer matching the constant region was used to make TCR beta cDNA from approximately 0.45 ug of total RNA. It was through three nested multiplex PCR rounds of slightly modified ARM-PCR that TCR beta libraries arose. TRBV1-TRBV30 forward primers paired with a C-beta reverse primer were used in the first two PCR rounds, which ran roughly 10 cycles each. One entry per CDR3 protein, called by TCRdb with MiXCR from the multiplex PCR reads. The data hold fewer than 350,000 distinct CDR3 sequences, with roughly 61% observed a single time. This CDR3 spans 20 amino acids. Germline V lookup: CDR1 SGHAT, CDR2 FQNNGV.

What was sequenced was peripheral blood. The chain couples TRBV11-2 to TRBJ2-6; TRBD1 might be the D (5 bases). This receptor was taken from a man aged 35-49 years with primary liver carcinoma and hepatitis B virus infection. CDR3 coding DNA: TGTGCCAGCAGCTTAGGGGCCCGCACAACAGAGAACTCTGGGGCCAAAGTCCTGACTTTC. Translating gives CASSLGARTTENSGAKVLTF. Complete variable domain (other parts from reference TRBV11-2 and TRBJ2-6): EAGVAQSPRYKIIEKRQSVAFWCNPISGHATLYWYQQILGQGPKLLIQFQNNGVVDDSQLPKDRFSAERLKGVDSTLKIQPAKLEDSAVYLCASSLGARTTENSGAKVLTFGAGSRLTVL.